The T cell receptor beta chain described here comes from a study of metastatic and nonmetastatic thyroid tumors (dated by TCRdb to 2018 to 2020). Looking at the study overall: The researchers compared repertoires between peripheral blood samples and tumor or nodule tissue samples from patients with malignant or benign thyroid disease. What the work shows at the level of the full study, not this receptor alone: TCR beta diversity was reported as significantly higher in malignant tumors than in benign nodules, in both blood and tumor samples.

CDR1 MNHEY and CDR2 SMNVEV are derived from the germline V gene (reference sequence). From the cysteine through the phenylalanine, the CDR3 covers 14 amino acids. This entry keeps only the CDR3 DNA: 42 bases, framed from base 1. No treatment had been received by any patient before thyroid surgery. Patient clinical samples collected from about 2012 to 2018 were retrospectively analysed using T-cell receptor beta sequencing. Receptor libraries were prepared by PCR. The run used an Illumina HiSeq 4000. High-throughput sequencing was used to profile the TCR beta-chain CDR3 region of every patient. In the source study's methods: A classifier to discriminate distant-metastatic papillary thyroid cancer patients was built from CDR3 differences across clinicopathological groups. Repertoire diversity was assessed with the Shannon index, and tumor-blood repertoire similarity with the Morisita-Horn index. Using fastp trimming at Q25 and MiXCR clonotype assembly, TCRdb reanalyzed the public sequencing data and kept in-frame beta chains. These V and J calls derive from TCRdb rather than the authors' analysis. The sample records some 18,000 clones, about 35% of which are singletons. About 23% of the sample is held by the ten biggest clonotypes.

This clone was counted between two and nine times. Its recognized antigen is unknown. Compared with germline, one end of the junction differs, possibly owing to a read error. Here the chain combines TRBV27 and TRBJ1-2, and perhaps TRBD1 as D gene, on 6 matching bases. The sample consisted of tumor tissue. This receptor was taken from a female donor with papillary thyroid cancer or a benign thyroid nodule (not recorded which). Some clones in this sample may be carry-over from other donors' samples. This receptor has the CDR3 CANSLSSGTRDYTF. Here is the DNA: TGTGCCAACAGTTTATCCTCCGGGACACGCGACTACACCTTC.